The 22 T cell receptor beta chains in this list originate from one sample, sequenced in a study of T cell changes during pregnancy in multiple sclerosis. Produced via immunoSEQ multiplex PCR; TCRdb's table is partial and in-frame only. The sample consists of 45,000 to 60,000 clones, about 92% of them appearing once. The input for sequencing was CD4+ T cells from peripheral blood mononuclear cells, taken in the third trimester of pregnancy. These receptors were collected from a female donor with multiple sclerosis, enrolled in a pregnancy study.

The chain joins TRBV20-1 to TRBJ2-7; possible D gene TRBD1, 6 bases. Trimming left V 5 bases short and J 7 bases short, with 12 bases between. The CDR3 extends over 11 amino acids. CDR1 and CDR2 from the germline V gene are DFQATT and SNEGSKA (reference sequence). CDR3 loop: CSAYTGLEQYF. The CDR3 DNA is TGCAGTGCTTATACAGGGTTGGAGCAGTACTTC.

DNA for the CDR3: TGCGCCAGCAGGAACGAGGCCCACACAGATACGCAGTATTTT. Translation gives CASRNEAHTDTQYF. This sequence joins TRBV5-1 and TRBJ2-3; D ambiguous. CDR1 is SGHRS, CDR2 YFSETQ, per germline. With 5 bases removed from V and 2 bases from J, the gap between germline ends came to 12 bases. CDR3 length equals 14 residues.

The J gene is TRBJ1-1, the V gene TRBV6-6, with 9 bases aligning to TRBD1. Germline CDR1 reads MNHNY; CDR2 reads SVGAGI (reference sequence). Trimming took 6 bases from V and 5 from J; bases not matched to a gene: 7. The CDR3 is 14 amino acids. Written as DNA, the CDR3 is TGTGCCAGCAGGGATCCAGACAGGGGGACTGAAGCTTTCTTT. It is translated as CASRDPDRGTEAFF.

The gene calls are TRBV27 and TRBJ2-4; D unclear. The ends were cut back, 8 bases at V and 4 bases at J, with 6 bases in the middle. Germline V gives CDR1 MNHEY, CDR2 SMNVEV (reference sequence). There are 11 residues in the CDR3. The CDR3 nucleotides read TGTGCCAGCTCCTCTAAAAACATTCAGTACTTC. Its protein product is CASSSKNIQYF.

The chain combines TRBV30 with TRBJ1-5, with D tentatively TRBD1 (5 bases). The V gene's germline CDR1 is GTSNPN and CDR2 SVGIG (reference sequence). The CDR3 has 13 amino acids. V was trimmed by 8 bases and J by 5 bases, leaving 16 bases between them. Here the CDR3 reads CAIAWGRDQPQHF. The CDR3 nucleotides read TGTGCCATCGCATGGGGGAGGGATCAGCCCCAGCATTTT.

The rearrangement uses TRBV2 and TRBJ2-2; 8 bases align to TRBD1. J gave up 3 bases and V 8 bases, and 8 bases lay outside the gene matches. This CDR3 comprises 15 residues. CDR1 and CDR2 (germline): SNHLY, FYNNEI. The CDR3 DNA reads TGTGCCAGCCGGGCGGGACAGGTGGACACCGGGGAGCTGTTTTTT. Translating gives CASRAGQVDTGELFF.

CDR3 sequence (DNA): TGTGCCAGCAGCTCGTACGTGGACACCAACCAAGCTTTCTTT. Translation gives CASSSYVDTNQAFF. J is TRBJ1-1 and V is TRBV7-2; D possibly corresponds to TRBD1 (5 bases). The CDR3 consists of 14 residues. Germline V lookup: CDR1 SGHTA, CDR2 FQGNSA. V was clipped by 4 bases and J by 9 bases, with 18 bases between them.

The V and J genes are TRBV6-5 and TRBJ2-1; tentatively, D is TRBD1 (5 bases). Germline CDR1 reads MNHEY; CDR2 reads SVGAGI. V gave up 2 bases and J gave up 15 bases, with 14 bases separating them. The CDR3 is 12 residues long. CDR3 DNA: TGTGCCAGCAGTTACACAGGTTCCCCGCGGTTCTTC. Its translation: CASSYTGSPRFF.

J is TRBJ1-2 and V is TRBV30; tentative D call: TRBD1 (6 bases). V shed 4 bases and J shed 5 bases, with 23 bases lying between them. The CDR3 consists of 16 residues. Germline CDR1 reads GTSNPN; CDR2 reads SVGIG (reference sequence). DNA for the CDR3: TGTGCCTGGATTCCGTCCGGGGGGGCCCCACTTTATGGCTACACCTTC. It translates to CAWIPSGGAPLYGYTF. Variable domain in full (rest from reference TRBV30 and TRBJ1-2): SQTIHQWPATLVQPVGSPLSLECTVEGTSNPNLYWYRQAAGRGLQLLFYSVGIGQISSEVPQNLSASRPQDRQFILSSKKLLLSDSGFYLCAWIPSGGAPLYGYTFGSGTRLTVV.

The V and J genes are TRBV18 and TRBJ2-1; 11 bases are a match to TRBD1. The CDR3 loop spans 17 amino acids. Germline CDR1 and CDR2: KGHSH and LQKENI. V trimming: 6 bases; J trimming: 8 bases; junction bases outside the gene matches: 15. The CDR3 nucleotides read TGTGCCAGCTCTCCAACTATCCGGGACAGGGGGGTCGATGAGCAGTTCTTC. It codes for CASSPTIRDRGVDEQFF.

The V call is TRBV5-1, the J call TRBJ1-1; D is ambiguous. Germline V lookup: CDR1 SGHRS, CDR2 YFSETQ. The CDR3 spans 12 residues. With 0 bases removed from V and 14 bases from J, the gap between germline ends came to 14 bases. In DNA, the CDR3 is TGCGCCAGCAGCTTGGGGGCATCCCGCGGGTTCTTT. Protein product: CASSLGASRGFF.

The V and J genes are TRBV4-1 and TRBJ2-3; D is possibly TRBD1 (6 bases). CDR1 and CDR2 (germline): MGHRA, YSYEKL. The CDR3 extends over 15 amino acids. V was trimmed by 4 bases and J by 0 bases, leaving 11 bases between them. CDR3 in amino acids: CASSRRQESTDTQYF. DNA of the CDR3: TGCGCCAGCAGCCGCAGACAGGAGAGCACAGATACGCAGTATTTT.

The chain combines TRBV7-9 with TRBJ2-3; 11 bases are shared with TRBD2. Per germline, CDR1 SEHNR and CDR2 FQNEAQ (reference sequence). V was clipped by 1 base and J by 11 bases; unmatched bases: 5. The CDR3 extends over 14 amino acids. DNA for the CDR3: TGTGCCAGCAGCTTAGGACTAGCGGGGACGGGGCAGTATTTT. Amino acids: CASSLGLAGTGQYF.

The chain couples TRBV9 to TRBJ2-3; 12 bases map to TRBD2. The CDR3 sequence is 15 residues long. Germline-derived CDR1 and CDR2 are SGDLS and YYNGEE. V dropped 0 bases and J dropped 7; count of bases not matched to a gene: 3. The DNA of the CDR3 is TGTGCCAGCAGCGTAGGACTAGCGGGGGACAATACGCAGTATTTT. Translating it yields CASSVGLAGDNTQYF.

The J gene is TRBJ2-5, the V gene TRBV7-7, with 15 bases that match TRBD2. Trimming cost V 5 bases and J 1 base; bases outside gene matches: 2. CDR1 is SSHAT, CDR2 FNYEAQ, per germline (reference sequence). This CDR3 comprises 16 residues. CDR3 loop: CASSLGLAGGQETQYF. CDR3 DNA sequence: TGTGCCAGCAGCCTGGGACTAGCGGGGGGCCAAGAGACCCAGTACTTC.

The V gene is TRBV27, the J gene TRBJ2-7; 9 positions match TRBD1. The CDR3 spans 16 residues. Germline trimming cut 8 bases from V and 6 bases from J; bases unmatched to any gene: 17. Germline lookup yields CDR1 MNHEY and CDR2 SMNVEV (reference sequence). The CDR3 coding sequence is TGTGCCAGCGGCCCGGGACAGGGTTTTCGACCGCTCGAGCAGTACTTC. This gives the protein CASGPGQGFRPLEQYF.

The chain joins TRBV5-6 to TRBJ2-4; perhaps TRBD1 as D (5 bases). Between the trimmed V and J ends, which lost 3 bases and 0 bases, there was a span of 13 bases. There are 16 residues in the CDR3. In germline, CDR1 is SGHDT, CDR2 YYEEEE. CDR3 residues: CASSSPDIQAKNIQYF. CDR3 DNA: TGTGCCAGCAGCTCACCGGACATTCAAGCCAAAAACATTCAGTACTTC. The whole variable domain, filled in from reference TRBV5-6 and TRBJ2-4, reads DAGVTQSPTHLIKTRGQQVTLRCSPKSGHDTVSWYQQALGQGPQFIFQYYEEEERQRGNFPDRFSGHQFPNYSSELNVNALLLGDSALYLCASSSPDIQAKNIQYFGAGTRLSVL.

V is TRBV9 and J is TRBJ2-3, with 8 bases lining up with TRBD1. With V trimmed by 2 bases and J by 1 base, 3 bases remained unmatched. The CDR3 spans 15 residues. CDR1 and CDR2 from the germline V gene are SGDLS and YYNGEE. DNA of the CDR3: TGTGCCAGCAGCGTCAGGGGGCCTGGCACAGATACGCAGTATTTT. It specifies CASSVRGPGTDTQYF.

This chain uses TRBV7-2 with TRBJ2-3, with TRBD1 as a possible D gene (6 bases). This CDR3 is 15 amino acids long. Per the germline V gene, CDR1 is SGHTA and CDR2 is FQGNSA. The germline V and J ends were trimmed by 5 bases and 2 bases, with 14 bases remaining between them. CDR3 in amino acids: CASSPTDRFTDTQYF. In nucleotides, the CDR3 is TGTGCCAGCAGCCCGACCGACAGGTTCACAGATACGCAGTATTTT. The variable domain in full, completed from reference TRBV7-2 and TRBJ2-3, reads GAGVSQSPSNKVTEKGKDVELRCDPISGHTALYWYRQSLGQGLEFLIYFQGNSAPDKSGLPSDRFSAERTGGSVSTLTIQRTQQEDSAVYLCASSPTDRFTDTQYFGPGTRLTVL.

This clone was detected once. This rearrangement joins TRBV30 to TRBJ1-4; no firm D call. The V gene's germline CDR1 is GTSNPN and CDR2 SVGIG (reference sequence). The ends were cut back, 3 bases at V and 8 bases at J, with 16 bases in the middle. CDR3 size: 14 residues. In DNA form, the CDR3 reads TGTGCCTGGAGCGTCTCTGGACTCGGGGAAAAACTGTTTTTT. It yields the protein CAWSVSGLGEKLFF.

The chain has TRBV11-3 and TRBJ2-3, with TRBD2 matching 10 bases. The junction had 7 bases not matched to a gene; V was cut back by 5 bases and J by 5 bases. Germline lookup yields CDR1 SGHNT and CDR2 YENEEA. The CDR3 sequence is 15 residues long. CDR3: CASSPTSGARDTQYF. Written as DNA, the CDR3 is TGTGCCAGCAGCCCCACTAGCGGGGCGAGAGATACGCAGTATTTT. Using reference TRBV11-3 and TRBJ2-3 for the parts outside the CDR3, the full variable domain is EAGVVQSPRYKIIEKKQPVAFWCNPISGHNTLYWYLQNLGQGPELLIRYENEEAVDDSQLPKDRFSAERLKGVDSTLKIQPAELGDSAVYLCASSPTSGARDTQYFGPGTRLTVL.

The chain joins TRBV7-6 to TRBJ1-2; 7 nucleotides match TRBD1. The CDR3 runs to 13 residues. Germline V lookup: CDR1 SGHVS, CDR2 FNYEAQ. V gave up 2 bases and J gave up 8 bases; unmatched junction bases: 5. CDR3 amino acids: CASSLTQGQGYTF. CDR3 DNA: TGTGCCAGCAGCTTAACACAGGGGCAGGGCTACACCTTC.